Below, 27 T cell receptor beta chains from the same sample are listed, as sequenced in a study of blood T cells in healthy people across ages. Using a J-beta primer mix together with a sample-barcoded 5' primer, a second PCR was run for about 7 to 12 cycles. TCRdb ran MiXCR on the 5' RACE reads and lists one entry per CDR3 protein. The sample records around 2 million distinct CDR3 sequences, about 39% being singletons. Sequencing used blood. The receptors were sampled from a human donor in good health.

The CDR3, as DNA: TGCGCCAGCAGTCACACAGGGGGCAACACTGAAGCTTTCTTT. It yields the protein CASSHTGGNTEAFF. The rearrangement joins TRBV4-3 to TRBJ1-1; 9 bases are shared with TRBD1. Germline V gene sequence: CDR1 LGHNA, CDR2 YSLEER. CDR3 length: 14 amino acids. V was pared by 6 bases and J by 2 bases, with 4 bases of the junction left unmatched.

CDR3 DNA: TGTGCCAGCGGCCCGGGTAGCAATCAGCCCCAGCATTTT. Its translation: CASGPGSNQPQHF. The chain links TRBV9 to TRBJ1-5; D remains ambiguous. CDR3 length equals 13 residues. CDR1 is SGDLS, CDR2 YYNGEE, per germline. V gave up 7 bases and J gave up 0 bases, with 8 bases separating them.

About this clonotype: At one of its ends the junction is not consistent with the germline gene, which may arise from a read error. The rearrangement links TRBV20-1 to TRBJ2-1, with a possible D match to TRBD2 (7 bases). CDR1 and CDR2 (germline): DFQATT, SNEGSKA (reference sequence). The length of the CDR3 is 20 residues. The CDR3 DNA is TGCAGTGCTGTCTTTGAGAGGGGGGGGACCTCATACTTCTCCTACAATGAGCAGATCTTC. Encoded protein: CSAVFERGGTSYFSYNEQIF.

This clonotype occurred a few times. The rearrangement joins TRBV5-1 to TRBJ2-5; perhaps TRBD2 as D (7 bases). Germline lookup yields CDR1 SGHRS and CDR2 YFSETQ. The V gene lost 4 bases and the J gene lost 4 bases, with 23 bases spanning the gap. This CDR3 has 17 amino acids. This CDR3 reads CASSHLNGGARGETQYF. In DNA form, the CDR3 reads TGCGCCAGCAGCCACCTCAATGGGGGGGCCCGGGGAGAGACCCAGTACTTC.

The rearrangement links TRBV7-3 to TRBJ2-4; D remains ambiguous. The CDR3 consists of 13 residues. CDR1 and CDR2 (germline): SGHTA, FQGTGA. V lost 2 bases to trimming and J lost 6 bases, with 8 bases between them. CDR3 sequence reads: CASSLESTNIQYF. CDR3 nucleotide sequence: TGTGCCAGCAGCTTAGAATCCACAAACATTCAGTACTTC.

This chain uses TRBV2 with TRBJ1-1, with TRBD1 matching over 9 bases. Germline lookup yields CDR1 SNHLY and CDR2 FYNNEI. The CDR3 totals 18 residues. Unmatched junction bases numbered 17, after V lost 8 bases and J lost 1 base. CDR3 nucleotides: TGTGCCAGCCGAACTATAAGACAGGGGGTGTCCCAGAACACTGAAGCTTTCTTT. It codes for CASRTIRQGVSQNTEAFF.

This chain links TRBV6-2 or TRBV6-3 with TRBJ2-5; 8 bases fit TRBD1. Germline V gene sequence: CDR1 MNHEY, CDR2 SVGEGT. The CDR3 runs 18 residues. Trimming removed 2 bases from V and 5 bases from J; junction bases left unmatched: 16. The DNA for the CDR3 is TGTGCCAGCAGTTACGACCGTGGGCCGGGACAGGAGACGGAGACCCAGTACTTC. Its protein product is CASSYDRGPGQETETQYF.

This chain joins TRBV20-1 and TRBJ2-5; perhaps TRBD1 as D (6 bases). This CDR3 spans 14 amino acids. V was pared by 5 bases and J by 1 base, with 14 bases between. Germline-derived CDR1 and CDR2 are DFQATT and SNEGSKA (reference sequence). For the CDR3, the DNA is TGCAGTGCTCGGGACACTCGTACCCAAGAGACCCAGTACTTC. This sequence encodes CSARDTRTQETQYF.

V gene TRBV5-6 combines with J gene TRBJ2-3, with 11 bases matching TRBD2. CDR1 is SGHDT, CDR2 YYEEEE, per germline. With V trimmed by 4 bases and J by 0 bases, 7 bases remained unmatched. The CDR3 spans 17 residues. CDR3 region: CASSVAGGLWSTDTQYF. The CDR3 nucleotides read TGTGCCAGCAGCGTAGCGGGGGGGCTGTGGAGCACAGATACGCAGTATTTT.

Concerning this clonotype itself: It may be a read error: a sequence one base away is much more abundant. V and J are TRBV20-1 and TRBJ2-4; D remains ambiguous. CDR1 and CDR2 (germline): DFQATT, SNEGSKA (reference sequence). Trimming stripped 0 bases from V and 13 bases from J, with 19 bases between. This CDR3 region has 14 residues. CDR3 loop: CSARDLNLRDEQYF. Written as DNA, the CDR3 is TGCAGTGCTAGAGATTTGAATTTGCGTGATGAGCAGTACTTC.

This clonotype has a handful of counts. CDR3 protein: CATSRDGYRRTKNIQYF. CDR3 sequence (DNA): TGTGCCACCAGCAGAGATGGGTACAGGCGGACCAAAAACATTCAGTACTTC. The chain combines TRBV15 with TRBJ2-4; tentative D call: TRBD1 (5 bases). Trimming cost V 0 bases and J 2 bases, with 14 bases left between them. CDR1 is LNHNV and CDR2 is YYDKDF in the germline V gene (reference sequence). The CDR3 length is 17 residues.

The chain couples TRBV5-1 to TRBJ2-1, with D perhaps being TRBD1 or TRBD2 (5 bases each). The V and J ends lost 4 bases and 9 bases respectively, with 17 bases between them. The CDR3 loop spans 14 amino acids. Germline V gene data show CDR1 as SGHRS and CDR2 as YFSETQ. The CDR3 DNA reads TGCGCCAGCAGCCCCGGGACCGGTGGGGGTGAGCAGTTCTTC. Translation gives CASSPGTGGGEQFF.

This clonotype was detected only a few times. This chain connects TRBV20-1 to TRBJ1-4; D not certain. Per the germline V gene, CDR1 is DFQATT and CDR2 is SNEGSKA (reference sequence). V was pared by 0 bases and J by 11 bases, with 16 bases between. The CDR3 length is 14 residues. The DNA for the CDR3 is TGCAGTGCTAGAGATTTGGCAGGTTTTGCGAAACTGTTTTTT. It encodes CSARDLAGFAKLFF.

In its sample, this clonotype was seen a few times. The chain carries TRBV10-3 and TRBJ2-5, with a tentative D call TRBD2 (6 bases). Trimming removed 11 bases at V and 3 bases at J, with 16 bases between. The CDR3 length is 13 residues. Per germline, CDR1 ENHRY and CDR2 SYGVKD. CDR3 coding DNA: TGTGCCTGCGGGGCAGGGCGGGAAGAGACCCAGTACTTC. Amino acid sequence: CACGAGREETQYF.

There are a few counts of this clonotype. The J gene is TRBJ1-2, the V gene TRBV29-1, with D possibly being TRBD1 (5 bases). V lost 3 bases and J 3 bases, leaving 17 bases between the germline ends. The CDR3 is made up of 15 amino acids. The germline gives CDR1 SQVTM, CDR2 ANQGSEA. The CDR3 DNA follows: TGCAGCGTTGAGGGTGTGGGGGACTCGGACTATGGCTACACCTTC. This codes for CSVEGVGDSDYGYTF.

The CDR3 here is CASSTRVEYKANYGYTF. In nucleotides, the CDR3 is TGTGCCAGCAGCACCCGGGTAGAGTACAAAGCTAACTATGGCTACACCTTC. The gene calls are TRBV7-8 and TRBJ1-2; D is ambiguous. Germline V CDR1 and CDR2: SGHVS, FQNEAQ. The CDR3 runs 17 residues. The V end was cut by 5 bases, the J end by 0 bases, with 19 bases between.

The chain joins TRBV20-1 to TRBJ2-1; the D is unclear. Per germline, CDR1 DFQATT and CDR2 SNEGSKA (reference sequence). The length of the CDR3 is 12 residues. DNA for the CDR3: TGCAGCACCTTGAGAGCATACAATGAGCAGTTCTTC. It yields the protein CSTLRAYNEQFF.

This clonotype was observed a handful of times. The gene calls are TRBV3-1 and TRBJ1-2; the D is unclear. Trimming shortened V by 0 bases and J by 4 bases, and 9 bases separated the two germline ends. CDR3 length: 14 residues. The germline V gene has CDR1 LGHDT and CDR2 YNNKEL (reference sequence). The CDR3 protein is CASSQEIATYGYTF. CDR3 bases: TGTGCCAGCAGCCAAGAAATTGCGACCTATGGCTACACCTTC.

V is TRBV20-1 and J is TRBJ1-5, with D unclear. CDR3 size: 12 residues. V lost 5 bases and J lost 1, with 6 bases in between. Looked up from germline, CDR1 is DFQATT and CDR2 is SNEGSKA (reference sequence). The DNA of the CDR3 is TGCAGTGCTCAGGAAAGCAATCAGCCCCAGCATTTT. Its translation: CSAQESNQPQHF.

The chain uses TRBV7-8 and TRBJ2-7; no clear D gene. Trimming stripped 3 bases from V and 3 bases from J, with 9 bases between. Germline loops: CDR1 SGHVS, CDR2 FQNEAQ. CDR3 length: 13 amino acids. In nucleotides, the CDR3 is TGTGCCAGCAGCTTGGACCTCATCTACGAGCAGTACTTC. Translated: CASSLDLIYEQYF.

The chain links TRBV7-6 to TRBJ2-1, with D possibly being TRBD2 (7 bases). The germline V gene encodes CDR1 SGHVS and CDR2 FNYEAQ. Trimming cost V 5 bases and J 4 bases, with 18 bases left between them. The CDR3 totals 16 residues. CDR3 sequence reads: CASSPGGEGVYNEQFF. Here the CDR3 DNA reads TGTGCCAGCAGCCCCGGCGGGGAGGGGGTATACAATGAGCAGTTCTTC.

V gene TRBV30 combines with J gene TRBJ2-5, with D perhaps assigned TRBD1 or TRBD2 (5 bases each). Germline-derived CDR1 and CDR2 are GTSNPN and SVGIG (reference sequence). V gave up 2 bases and J gave up 4 bases, with 17 bases separating them. The CDR3 extends over 15 amino acids. This CDR3 reads CAWSFLRGEGETQYF. The CDR3 DNA reads as TGTGCCTGGAGTTTCCTAAGGGGAGAGGGAGAGACCCAGTACTTC.

The rearrangement joins TRBV7-6 to TRBJ2-5; TRBD1 matches 11 bases. This CDR3 comprises 16 residues. V was pared by 0 bases and J by 5 bases, with 5 bases of the junction left unmatched. Germline V lookup: CDR1 SGHVS, CDR2 FNYEAQ. The CDR3 DNA follows: TGTGCCAGCAGCTTAGCGGACAGGGGGCAGTTTGAGACCCAGTACTTC. Its translation is CASSLADRGQFETQYF.

V is TRBV7-2 and J is TRBJ2-3; 9 positions agree with TRBD1. This CDR3 spans 14 amino acids. Germline V gives CDR1 SGHTA, CDR2 FQGNSA. After removal of 0 bases from V and 9 bases from J, the junction contained 4 bases not matched to a gene. CDR3 in DNA: TGTGCCAGCAGCTTAGCGGGACAGGGCATGACGCAGTATTTT. Protein product: CASSLAGQGMTQYF.

The V and J genes are TRBV18 and TRBJ2-7, with TRBD1 matching 9 bases. The CDR3 extends over 16 amino acids. Trimming took 3 bases from V and 4 from J; bases not matched to a gene: 10. The germline CDR1 and CDR2 sequences are KGHSH and LQKENI. CDR3 in amino acids: CASSPRSGTGLYEQYF. CDR3 nucleotide sequence: TGTGCCAGCTCACCGAGATCCGGGACAGGGCTATACGAGCAGTACTTC.

This clonotype was observed a few times. The chain recombines TRBV25-1 with TRBJ2-5, with 9 bases identical to TRBD1. From germline, CDR1 is MGHDK and CDR2 SYGVNS. Unmatched junction bases numbered 12, after V lost 2 bases and J lost 5 bases. The CDR3 has 17 amino acids. For the CDR3, the DNA is TGTGCCAGCAGTGAAGGGGACAGGGCTAAAGAGGGGGAGACCCAGTACTTC. Its translation is CASSEGDRAKEGETQYF.

J is TRBJ2-1 and V is TRBV20-1; TRBD1 matches at 10 bases. There are 15 residues in the CDR3. Germline V gives CDR1 DFQATT, CDR2 SNEGSKA (reference sequence). V shed 3 bases, J shed 6 bases, and the junction held 8 bases outside the gene matches. In DNA form, the CDR3 reads TGCAGTGCTAGGAGAGGACAGGGGGGTCGCAATGAGCAGTTCTTC. Translating gives CSARRGQGGRNEQFF.